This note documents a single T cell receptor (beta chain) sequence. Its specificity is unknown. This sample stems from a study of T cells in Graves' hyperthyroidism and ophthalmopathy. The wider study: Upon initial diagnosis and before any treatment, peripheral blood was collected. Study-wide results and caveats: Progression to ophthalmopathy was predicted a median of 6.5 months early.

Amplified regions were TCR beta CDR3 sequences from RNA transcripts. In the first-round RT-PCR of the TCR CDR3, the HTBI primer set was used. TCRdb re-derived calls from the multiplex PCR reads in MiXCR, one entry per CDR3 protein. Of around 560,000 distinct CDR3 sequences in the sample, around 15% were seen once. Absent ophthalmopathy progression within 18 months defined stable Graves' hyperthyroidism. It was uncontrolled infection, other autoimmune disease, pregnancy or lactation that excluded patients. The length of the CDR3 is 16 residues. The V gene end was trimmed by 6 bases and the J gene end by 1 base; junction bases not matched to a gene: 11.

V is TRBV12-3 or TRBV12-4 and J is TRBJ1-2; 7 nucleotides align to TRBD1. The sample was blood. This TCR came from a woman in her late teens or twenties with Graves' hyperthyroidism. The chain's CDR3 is CASRSRRQGRNYGYTF. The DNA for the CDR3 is TGTGCCAGCAGAAGTCGGAGACAGGGCCGTAACTATGGCTACACCTTC.